The next 32 T cell receptor beta chains were all read from a single sample in a study of T-cell reconstitution after alpha-beta-depleted transplantation in children. A library of TCRbeta sequences, prepared with unique molecular identifiers, was generated. From the PCR reads, TCRdb called clonotypes with MiXCR, one entry per CDR3 protein. The sample includes hundreds of thousands of distinct CDR3 sequences, under 20% of them seen just once. Sequenced material: PBMCs, mostly from graft donor cells, taken 360 days after TCRalphabeta/CD19-depleted stem cell transplant. The receptor source for this set is a male patient aged 2 to 10 who had a stem cell transplant for acute lymphoblastic leukemia, so the T cells may come from the graft donor.

The sample holds a few counts of this clonotype. The J gene is TRBJ2-2, the V gene TRBV28; TRBD1 aligns across 7 bases. V lost 2 bases and J lost 0; bases outside the gene matches: 9. Germline V gene lookup returns CDR1 MDHEN and CDR2 SYDVKM. The CDR3 is 18 residues long. The CDR3 coding sequence is TGTGCCAGCAGTTTAACCCCGTGGACAGGATCGAACACCGGGGAGCTGTTTTTT. Its translation is CASSLTPWTGSNTGELFF.

There are a few counts of this clonotype. The J gene is TRBJ1-4, the V gene TRBV12-3 or TRBV12-4; D is uncertain. Trimming left V 7 bases short and J 5 bases short, with 11 bases between. This CDR3 has 13 residues. The CDR3 DNA reads as TGTGCCAGCACCTTGGACGGCAATGAAAAACTGTTTTTT. It encodes CASTLDGNEKLFF.

This chain links TRBV5-1 with TRBJ2-7; D might be TRBD2 (5 bases). CDR1 and CDR2 from the germline V gene are SGHRS and YFSETQ. The length of the CDR3 is 13 residues. Trimming cost V 5 bases and J 3 bases, with 12 bases left between them. The CDR3 reads CASRGGPNYEQYF. The CDR3 DNA is TGCGCCAGCAGGGGCGGGCCCAACTACGAGCAGTACTTC.

In this sample, this clonotype turned up a few times. The chain has TRBV6-5 and TRBJ2-1; no reliable D call. The CDR3 spans 15 residues. The germline CDR1 and CDR2 sequences are MNHEY and SVGAGI. V shed 2 bases and J shed 5 bases, with 13 bases lying between them. This chain's CDR3 is CASSYGWAVDNEQFF. The CDR3 DNA follows: TGTGCCAGCAGTTACGGGTGGGCGGTGGACAATGAGCAGTTCTTC.

In its sample, this clonotype was seen a few times. The chain has TRBV20-1 and TRBJ2-1, with 10 bases fitting TRBD2. With V trimmed by 6 bases and J by 8 bases, 7 bases remained unmatched. In germline, CDR1 is DFQATT, CDR2 SNEGSKA (reference sequence). This CDR3 spans 13 amino acids. The CDR3 sequence: CSAGLAARDEQFF. Here the CDR3 DNA reads TGCAGTGCAGGACTAGCGGCCCGGGATGAGCAGTTCTTC.

The chain links TRBV12-3 or TRBV12-4 to TRBJ2-1, with 8 bases that match TRBD2. Losses at the gene ends were 1 base for V and 4 bases for J; bases not matched to a gene: 6. The CDR3 loop spans 16 amino acids. DNA for the CDR3: TGTGCCAGCAGTTTAGGCCCAGCGGGAGCTTACAATGAGCAGTTCTTC. Translation gives CASSLGPAGAYNEQFF.

The V and J genes are TRBV12-3 or TRBV12-4 and TRBJ2-5; the match to TRBD2 covers 9 bases. The CDR3 runs to 15 residues. J lost 5 bases, V lost 4 bases, and 8 bases had no gene match. The CDR3 DNA follows: TGTGCCAGCAGTTCAACCGGGACTAGCCGGGAGACCCAGTACTTC. Amino acids: CASSSTGTSRETQYF.

This clonotype showed up just a few times. This rearrangement joins TRBV9 to TRBJ2-3; 8 bases match TRBD1. Germline values: CDR1 SGDLS, CDR2 YYNGEE. Germline trimming cut 1 base from V and 5 bases from J; bases unmatched to any gene: 6. CDR3 length: 15 residues. CDR3 region: CASSVNTGGGDTQYF. In DNA form, the CDR3 reads TGTGCCAGCAGCGTAAATACAGGGGGTGGAGATACGCAGTATTTT.

The gene calls are TRBV13 and TRBJ2-1; 10 bases line up with TRBD2. From germline, CDR1 is PRHDT and CDR2 FYEKMQ (reference sequence). The CDR3 runs to 16 residues. Trimming removed 4 bases from V and 9 bases from J; junction bases left unmatched: 12. The CDR3 reads CASSSPSSGSGGEQFF. The CDR3 DNA reads TGTGCCAGCAGCTCCCCGTCTAGCGGGAGTGGAGGTGAGCAGTTCTTC.

Only a few counts were recorded for this clonotype. The rearrangement uses TRBV29-1 and TRBJ2-7; 9 bases are a match to TRBD2. The CDR3 is 16 residues long. Losses at the gene ends were 0 bases for V and 3 bases for J; bases not matched to a gene: 9. Germline CDR1 and CDR2: SQVTM and ANQGSEA. Here the CDR3 reads CSVEDFSGRGFYEQYF. The CDR3 DNA reads as TGCAGCGTTGAAGATTTTAGCGGGAGAGGGTTCTACGAGCAGTACTTC.

This clonotype appeared a few times. The V call is TRBV6-5, the J call TRBJ1-2, with D possibly being TRBD1 (5 bases). The CDR3 runs 16 residues. Trimming stripped 2 bases from V and 3 bases from J, with 16 bases between. Germline V gives CDR1 MNHEY, CDR2 SVGAGI. The CDR3 sequence is CASSYGGRDGDYGYTF. DNA of the CDR3: TGTGCCAGCAGTTACGGGGGACGGGACGGAGACTATGGCTACACCTTC.

V is TRBV30 and J is TRBJ2-2, with D maybe TRBD1 (6 bases). The CDR3 length is 16 residues. Germline V lookup: CDR1 GTSNPN, CDR2 SVGIG (reference sequence). V dropped 3 bases and J dropped 4 bases, with 18 bases sitting between them. Written as DNA, the CDR3 is TGTGCCTGGAGACCGACTGCATCAGGGGTCACCGGGGAGCTGTTTTTT. This codes for CAWRPTASGVTGELFF.

The chain couples TRBV6-2 or TRBV6-3 to TRBJ2-1, with D unclear. The CDR3 has 13 residues. Germline CDR1 reads MNHEY; CDR2 reads SVGEGT. V lost 5 bases and J 2 bases, leaving 7 bases between the germline ends. The CDR3 protein is CASSLQTYNEQFF. The CDR3 DNA is TGTGCCAGCAGTCTGCAGACCTACAATGAGCAGTTCTTC.

The chain combines TRBV2 with TRBJ2-1; 15 bases are shared with TRBD2. The germline V gene has CDR1 SNHLY and CDR2 FYNNEI. This CDR3 has 17 amino acids. The junction had 6 bases not matched to a gene; V was cut back by 2 bases and J by 7 bases. CDR3 in DNA: TGTGCCAGCAGTGAAATCGGGACTAGCGGGAGGTGGAATGAGCAGTTCTTC. Its protein product is CASSEIGTSGRWNEQFF.

The rearrangement joins TRBV28 to TRBJ2-7, with D possibly TRBD1 on 7 matching bases. Germline CDR1 MDHEN, CDR2 SYDVKM. This CDR3 contains 15 residues. The germline V and J ends were trimmed by 10 bases and 2 bases, with 21 bases remaining between them. The CDR3 region is CATSGVEGAPYEQYF. CDR3 in DNA: TGTGCCACCTCAGGGGTGGAGGGGGCTCCCTACGAGCAGTACTTC.

This clonotype has only a few counts. The chain has TRBV10-3 and TRBJ2-3; no clear D. CDR1 ENHRY and CDR2 SYGVKD come from the germline V gene. V was shortened by 7 bases and J by 1 base, with 6 bases between the two germline ends. This CDR3 is 12 amino acids long. CDR3: CAINRGTDTQYF. The CDR3 nucleotides are TGTGCCATCAACCGGGGCACAGATACGCAGTATTTT.

This clonotype was observed many times. The J gene is TRBJ2-3, the V gene TRBV29-1; 13 bases align to TRBD2. CDR1 SQVTM and CDR2 ANQGSEA come from the germline V gene. The CDR3 covers 18 residues. V trimming: 2 bases; J trimming: 1 base; junction bases outside the gene matches: 9. CDR3 nucleotide sequence: TGCAGCGTTGAACCCCCTACTAGCGGGAGGGCTCGCACAGATACGCAGTATTTT. Its translation: CSVEPPTSGRARTDTQYF.

The chain is built from TRBV7-8 and TRBJ2-3, with D perhaps TRBD2 (6 bases). V was cut by 5 bases and J by 7 bases, with 19 bases left in between. Germline V gives CDR1 SGHVS, CDR2 FQNEAQ. This CDR3 spans 15 amino acids. This CDR3 reads CASSLQGGTLNTQYF. The CDR3, as DNA: TGTGCCAGCAGCCTGCAAGGAGGGACTTTAAATACGCAGTATTTT.

There are a few counts of this clonotype. This chain uses TRBV12-3 or TRBV12-4 with TRBJ2-1, with 7 positions matching TRBD2. J gave up 7 bases and V 2 bases, and 11 bases lay outside the gene matches. The CDR3 consists of 16 residues. CDR3 DNA: TGTGCCAGCAGTTTATTGGTCGTGGCTAGCGGAAATGAGCAGTTCTTC. Amino acid sequence: CASSLLVVASGNEQFF.

The chain has TRBV4-3 and TRBJ1-3; tentatively, D is TRBD1 (6 bases). The CDR3 spans 15 residues. Germline assignment: CDR1 LGHNA and CDR2 YSLEER. Trimming shortened V by 2 bases and J by 4 bases, and 12 bases separated the two germline ends. CDR3 sequence: CASSQFRDKGNTIYF. In DNA form, the CDR3 reads TGCGCCAGCAGCCAATTCCGGGACAAAGGAAACACCATATATTTT.

This clonotype was detected only a few times. This chain connects TRBV6-2 or TRBV6-3 to TRBJ1-1; D not resolved. The CDR3 is 16 amino acids. Germline V gene sequence: CDR1 MNHEY, CDR2 SVGEGT. V was pared by 2 bases and J by 1 base, with 14 bases between. CDR3 amino acids: CASSYHLVRKNTEAFF. The CDR3 DNA is TGTGCCAGCAGTTACCACCTGGTCAGGAAGAACACTGAAGCTTTCTTT.

This clonotype came up a few times. The chain carries TRBV27 and TRBJ2-2, with D maybe TRBD2 (6 bases). This CDR3 is built from 16 residues. Trimming took 6 bases from V and 1 from J, leaving 15 bases between them. Germline loops: CDR1 MNHEY, CDR2 SMNVEV (reference sequence). CDR3 DNA sequence: TGTGCCAGCAGCCGCAGGGACTTCTTGAACACCGGGGAGCTGTTTTTT. This sequence encodes CASSRRDFLNTGELFF.

The chain employs TRBV27 and TRBJ1-5; D is unresolved. Germline CDR1 reads MNHEY; CDR2 reads SMNVEV (reference sequence). CDR3 length: 13 residues. Trimming stripped 4 bases from V and 4 bases from J, with 8 bases between. Here the CDR3 reads CASSSRFNQPQHF. The CDR3 DNA reads TGTGCCAGCAGTTCCAGGTTTAATCAGCCCCAGCATTTT.

The rearrangement uses TRBV5-1 and TRBJ1-4, with D hard to call. The V and J ends lost 0 bases and 6 bases respectively, with 15 bases between them. Germline-derived CDR1 and CDR2 are SGHRS and YFSETQ. The CDR3 is 16 amino acids. The CDR3 loop is CASSLAGRAADEKLFF. Here the CDR3 DNA reads TGCGCCAGCAGCTTGGCCGGACGGGCGGCAGATGAAAAACTGTTTTTT.

This clonotype came up a few times. The chain links TRBV27 to TRBJ2-7; the match to TRBD1 covers 9 bases. CDR3 size: 16 residues. The germline V gene encodes CDR1 MNHEY and CDR2 SMNVEV (reference sequence). V shed 0 bases, J shed 7 bases, and the junction held 10 bases outside the gene matches. CDR3 in DNA: TGTGCCAGCAGTTTATCGGTGGGACAGGGTCTACGGGAGCAGTACTTC. Translation gives CASSLSVGQGLREQYF.

J is TRBJ2-5 and V is TRBV29-1, with 10 bases aligning to TRBD1. CDR1 is SQVTM, CDR2 ANQGSEA, per germline. The CDR3 is 12 amino acids. With V trimmed by 6 bases and J by 6 bases, 4 bases remained unmatched. The CDR3 bases are TGCAGCGTCTGGACAGGGGGAAAGACCCAGTACTTC. This gives the protein CSVWTGGKTQYF.

The chain carries TRBV4-3 and TRBJ2-7, with 8 bases aligning to TRBD1. The CDR3 extends over 14 amino acids. Germline-derived CDR1 and CDR2 are LGHNA and YSLEER. The J segment lost 11 bases and the V segment lost 0 bases, leaving 9 bases of the junction unmatched. CDR3 residues: CASSQDHRGEEEYF. In DNA form, the CDR3 reads TGCGCCAGCAGCCAAGATCACAGGGGGGAAGAGGAGTACTTC.

This clonotype was detected ten times or more. The CDR3 DNA reads TGTGCCAGCACCTACAGGGGGGCCCAAGAGACCCAGTACTTC. This codes for CASTYRGAQETQYF. The rearrangement joins TRBV6-9 to TRBJ2-5; 8 nucleotides match TRBD1. CDR3 length equals 14 residues. Germline loops: CDR1 MNHGY, CDR2 SVAAGI. V dropped 7 bases and J dropped 1; count of bases not matched to a gene: 5.

Many counts were recorded for this clonotype. CDR3 protein: CASRSPSGLTNEKLFF. In DNA, the CDR3 is TGTGCCAGCAGGTCACCCAGTGGGCTAACTAATGAAAAACTGTTTTTT. The rearrangement links TRBV28 to TRBJ1-4, with unresolved D. The V and J ends lost 6 bases and 1 base respectively, with 15 bases between them. This CDR3 region has 16 residues. Germline V gene data show CDR1 as MDHEN and CDR2 as SYDVKM.

This clonotype was detected only a few times. The chain links TRBV6-2 or TRBV6-3 to TRBJ2-1, with D possibly being TRBD1 (6 bases). The length of the CDR3 is 13 residues. V was pared by 8 bases and J by 0 bases, with 8 bases between. Looked up from germline, CDR1 is MNHEY and CDR2 is SVGEGT. The CDR3 region is CASGTSSYNEQFF. The CDR3 DNA reads as TGTGCCAGCGGGACAAGCTCCTACAATGAGCAGTTCTTC.

The rearrangement links TRBV2 to TRBJ1-3; D remains unclear. The CDR3 is 13 amino acids. Germline CDR1 is SNHLY and CDR2 is FYNNEI. V lost 0 bases, J lost 5 bases, and 5 bases lay in between. The CDR3: CASSEARRNTIYF. CDR3 bases: TGTGCCAGCAGTGAAGCTCGAAGAAACACCATATATTTT.

The table lists this clonotype with a count of one. The chain couples TRBV11-2 to TRBJ2-5; no definite D call. Per germline, CDR1 SGHAT and CDR2 FQNNGV. The V end was cut by 4 bases, the J end by 2 bases, with 8 bases between. The CDR3 is made up of 13 amino acids. CDR3 region: CASSYSLQETQYF. In DNA form, the CDR3 reads TGTGCCAGCAGCTACAGTTTACAAGAGACCCAGTACTTC.